These 25 T cell receptor beta chains were sequenced from one sample in a study of early T cells in non-severe SARS-CoV-2 infection. Each CDR3 protein is one row after TCRdb ran MiXCR on the 5' RACE reads. The sample records 70,000 or so distinct CDR3 sequences, approximately 12% being singletons. The sequenced sample consisted of whole blood. These TCRs come from an adult who was a healthcare worker with PCR-confirmed SARS-CoV-2 infection or an uninfected control (not recorded which).

This clonotype was seen at least ten times. One junction end disagrees with the germline gene, perhaps due to a read error. The chain has TRBV10-3 and TRBJ2-1, with D hard to call. Germline V CDR1 and CDR2: ENHRY, SYGVKD. CDR3 length: 15 amino acids. CDR3 sequence (DNA): TGTGCCATCAGTGAGTCCCTTGCGGCGGCCTTAGGTGTAGTCTTC. It is translated as CAISESLAAALGVVF.

The V gene is TRBV25-1, the J gene TRBJ2-2; 9 bases agree with TRBD1. The junction had 5 bases not matched to a gene; V was cut back by 3 bases and J by 6 bases. This CDR3 has 15 residues. Germline V gene lookup returns CDR1 MGHDK and CDR2 SYGVNS. For the CDR3, the DNA is TGTGCCAGCAGTGAGGTTCGACAGGGGGCCGGGGAGCTGTTTTTT. It translates to CASSEVRQGAGELFF.

The chain combines TRBV14 with TRBJ2-5; no clear D. This CDR3 has 14 residues. V gave up 2 bases and J gave up 1 base, with 8 bases separating them. Per germline, CDR1 SGHDN and CDR2 FVKESK. The CDR3 sequence is CASSQWVSQETQYF. In DNA, the CDR3 is TGTGCCAGCAGCCAATGGGTGAGCCAAGAGACCCAGTACTTC.

This clonotype was observed at least ten times. The chain recombines TRBV20-1 with TRBJ2-3, with D possibly TRBD2 on 6 matching bases. V lost 0 bases, J lost 11 bases, and 15 bases lay in between. The CDR3 runs to 13 residues. The V gene's germline CDR1 is DFQATT and CDR2 SNEGSKA (reference sequence). The DNA of the CDR3 is TGCAGTGCTAGAGATCAGGGTGGGCGGGAGCAGTATTTT. As protein: CSARDQGGREQYF.

There are many counts of this clonotype. The junction departs from the called germline gene at one end, perhaps through a read error. The chain uses TRBV6-5 and TRBJ2-3; D is perhaps TRBD1 (6 bases). The CDR3 consists of 9 residues. The germline gives CDR1 MNHEY, CDR2 SVGAGI. The chain's CDR3 is CASSYEGDF. The CDR3 DNA reads as TGTGCCAGCAGTTACGAGGGGGATTTT.

This clonotype was recorded many times. The V and J genes are TRBV2 and TRBJ2-3, with D possibly matching TRBD1 (5 bases). This CDR3 spans 14 amino acids. Germline assignment: CDR1 SNHLY and CDR2 FYNNEI. Between the trimmed V and J ends, which lost 4 bases and 2 bases, there was a span of 10 bases. CDR3 sequence reads: CASSATGPTDTQYF. CDR3 in DNA: TGTGCCAGCAGTGCAACAGGACCCACAGATACGCAGTATTTT.

This sequence joins TRBV5-6 and TRBJ2-1; TRBD2 matches 8 bases. This CDR3 comprises 15 residues. V lost 1 base, J lost 11 bases, and 11 bases stayed unmatched. In germline, CDR1 is SGHDT, CDR2 YYEEEE. CDR3 sequence reads: CASSLPSGSGNQQFF. DNA for the CDR3: TGTGCCAGCAGCTTGCCAAGCGGGAGCGGAAATCAGCAGTTCTTC.

This clonotype showed up many times. The CDR3 spells CASSFRRAAWGDIDEQFF. CDR3 nucleotide sequence: TGCGCCAGCAGCTTCCGGAGAGCGGCTTGGGGTGACATAGATGAGCAGTTCTTC. The chain carries TRBV5-1 and TRBJ2-1, with D perhaps matching TRBD2 (5 bases). CDR3 length: 18 residues. Trimming removed 2 bases from V and 8 bases from J, with 26 bases in between. The germline CDR1 and CDR2 sequences are SGHRS and YFSETQ.

This clonotype was picked up many times. The V call is TRBV20-1, the J call TRBJ2-2, with D maybe TRBD2 (5 bases). CDR1 is DFQATT and CDR2 is SNEGSKA in the germline V gene (reference sequence). The CDR3 loop spans 15 amino acids. With 3 bases removed from V and 3 bases from J, the gap between germline ends came to 14 bases. CDR3 nucleotide sequence: TGCAGTGCTAGCCTGGGAGCCGGGCACACCGGGGAGCTGTTTTTT. Translation: CSASLGAGHTGELFF.

The chain links TRBV7-9 to TRBJ2-5, with 10 bases fitting TRBD2. Germline CDR1 and CDR2: SEHNR and FQNEAQ (reference sequence). Trimming cost V 5 bases and J 5 bases; bases outside gene matches: 2. This CDR3 spans 13 amino acids. The CDR3 DNA sequence: TGTGCCAGCAGCACTAGCGGGACTGAGACCCAGTACTTC. This encodes CASSTSGTETQYF.

CDR3 sequence (DNA): TGCGCCAGCAGCCAAGACGGTCCAGCGGGAGTAGGCCCTGAGACCCAGTACTTC. Its protein product is CASSQDGPAGVGPETQYF. J is TRBJ2-5 and V is TRBV4-1; 8 nucleotides line up with TRBD2. The CDR3 loop spans 18 amino acids. J was trimmed by 5 bases and V by 0 bases; bases with no gene match: 14. Per the germline V gene, CDR1 is MGHRA and CDR2 is YSYEKL.

This clonotype occurred once. V and J are TRBV20-1 and TRBJ2-1; D possibly corresponds to TRBD2 (6 bases). V gave up 6 bases and J gave up 7 bases, with 22 bases separating them. This CDR3 is built from 15 residues. CDR1 DFQATT and CDR2 SNEGSKA come from the germline V gene (reference sequence). The DNA of the CDR3 is TGCAGTGCCACCAGCAGGGACTCCGGTTGGAATGAGCAGTTCTTC. This translates into CSATSRDSGWNEQFF.

This clonotype was detected many times. The rearrangement uses TRBV6-5 and TRBJ1-2; D is possibly TRBD1 (5 bases). V gave up 6 bases and J gave up 9 bases, with 23 bases separating them. The CDR3 sequence is 15 residues long. Looked up from germline, CDR1 is MNHEY and CDR2 is SVGAGI. CDR3 nucleotides: TGTGCCAGCAGCCGATCCTCTGCAGGGCAGAAGAGCTACACCTTC. It encodes CASSRSSAGQKSYTF.

The gene calls are TRBV6-6 and TRBJ1-3; 9 bases line up with TRBD1. Germline CDR1 is MNHNY and CDR2 is SVGAGI (reference sequence). V lost 5 bases, J lost 6 bases, and 11 bases stayed unmatched. This CDR3 comprises 16 residues. The CDR3 reads CASSPYGQGPSNTIYF. CDR3 bases: TGTGCCAGCAGTCCGTACGGACAGGGGCCCTCAAACACCATATATTTT.

This clonotype is deemed medium-sized. The CDR3 sequence is CSVAGLAGTDTQYF. CDR3 in DNA: TGCAGCGTGGCGGGACTAGCGGGGACAGATACGCAGTATTTT. J is TRBJ2-3 and V is TRBV29-1; 13 nucleotides agree with TRBD2. CDR1 and CDR2 (germline): SQVTM, ANQGSEA. The CDR3 extends over 14 amino acids. V trimming: 6 bases; J trimming: 3 bases; junction bases outside the gene matches: 3.

V gene TRBV7-3 combines with J gene TRBJ2-5; 7 nucleotides line up with TRBD2. The J segment lost 4 bases and the V segment lost 5 bases, leaving 4 bases of the junction unmatched. The CDR3 is 13 residues long. CDR1 is SGHTA, CDR2 FQGTGA, per germline. CDR3 bases: TGTGCCAGCAGCCCCACGGGGGGAGAGACCCAGTACTTC. Its protein product is CASSPTGGETQYF.

In its sample, this clonotype was seen many times. The chain has TRBV24-1 and TRBJ2-1; D is perhaps TRBD2 (6 bases). The CDR3 is made up of 11 amino acids. Germline V gene data show CDR1 as KGHDR and CDR2 as SFDVKD. The CDR3 nucleotides read TGTGGCGGGCGGGGCTATAATGAGCAGTTCTTC. It is translated as CGGRGYNEQFF.

This clonotype has more than one count but fewer than ten. The rearrangement links TRBV24-1 to TRBJ2-1, with D uncertain. V lost 9 bases to trimming and J lost 7 bases, with 12 bases between them. The germline gives CDR1 KGHDR, CDR2 SFDVKD. The CDR3 length is 12 residues. The CDR3 bases are TGTGCCACCGCCTCTTTCGGTAATGAGCAGTTCTTC. Its translation: CATASFGNEQFF.

This chain links TRBV29-1 with TRBJ1-1; D remains unclear. The CDR3 extends over 11 amino acids. Trimming cost V 3 bases and J 5 bases, with 7 bases left between them. CDR1 and CDR2 from the germline V gene are SQVTM and ANQGSEA. The CDR3 sequence is CSVDRRTEAFF. DNA of the CDR3: TGCAGCGTTGATCGGAGGACTGAAGCTTTCTTT. Combining the CDR3 with reference TRBV29-1 and TRBJ1-1 gives the whole variable domain SAVISQKPSRDICQRGTSLTIQCQVDSQVTMMFWYRQQPGQSLTLIATANQGSEATYESGFVIDKFPISRPNLTFSTLTVSNMSPEDSSIYLCSVDRRTEAFFGQGTRLTVV.

This clonotype was seen ten or more times. The chain combines TRBV24-1 with TRBJ2-1; the match to TRBD2 covers 11 bases. The germline V gene encodes CDR1 KGHDR and CDR2 SFDVKD. The CDR3 has 16 amino acids. J gave up 9 bases and V 4 bases, and 10 bases lay outside the gene matches. The CDR3 sequence is CATSDPTSGSTSEQFF. The CDR3 nucleotides are TGTGCCACCAGTGACCCTACTAGCGGGAGTACTAGTGAGCAGTTCTTC.

This clonotype was detected only a few times. The V gene is TRBV29-1, the J gene TRBJ2-1; 10 bases align to TRBD2. There are 16 residues in the CDR3. Unmatched junction bases numbered 16, after V lost 7 bases and J lost 7 bases. The germline CDR1 and CDR2 sequences are SQVTM and ANQGSEA. The CDR3 nucleotides read TGCAGCGCAGCGGGAGGGCCAATCGGGGTTAGGAATGAGCAGTTCTTC. Translation gives CSAAGGPIGVRNEQFF.

This clonotype has just a few counts. The V gene is TRBV5-1, the J gene TRBJ2-1; maybe TRBD1 (6 bases). V lost 4 bases to trimming and J lost 6 bases, with 17 bases between them. The CDR3 runs to 15 residues. Germline assignment: CDR1 SGHRS and CDR2 YFSETQ. The CDR3 nucleotides read TGCGCCAGCAGCGGATGGACAGTAAGGGGCAATGAGCAGTTCTTC. It codes for CASSGWTVRGNEQFF. Supplemented by reference TRBV5-1 and TRBJ2-1, the full variable domain reads KAGVTQTPRYLIKTRGQQVTLSCSPISGHRSVSWYQQTPGQGLQFLFEYFSETQRNKGNFPGRFSGRQFSNSRSEMNVSTLELGDSALYLCASSGWTVRGNEQFFGPGTRLTVL.

V usage is TRBV12-3 or TRBV12-4 and J usage is TRBJ2-3, with D unclear. The CDR3 spans 14 residues. The V end was cut by 6 bases, the J end by 6 bases, with 16 bases between. This CDR3 reads CASSFHPAGDTQYF. The CDR3 DNA is TGTGCCAGCAGCTTCCATCCCGCCGGCGATACGCAGTATTTT.

The sample holds a few counts of this clonotype. The J gene is TRBJ2-7, the V gene TRBV18, with 7 nucleotides matching TRBD1. The ends lost 5 bases at V and 0 bases at J; junction bases unmatched: 4. CDR3 length: 14 amino acids. The germline CDR1 and CDR2 sequences are KGHSH and LQKENI. This CDR3 is CASSSRQGSYEQYF. The CDR3 DNA reads as TGTGCCAGCTCATCGCGACAGGGCTCCTACGAGCAGTACTTC.

This clonotype was detected a few times. This chain links TRBV20-1 with TRBJ2-5; no reliable D call. The germline V gene has CDR1 DFQATT and CDR2 SNEGSKA (reference sequence). V was shortened by 1 base and J by 3 bases, with 9 bases between the two germline ends. CDR3 length equals 13 residues. The CDR3 DNA sequence: TGCAGTGCTAGAGTAAACAGCAAAGAGACCCAGTACTTC. Protein product: CSARVNSKETQYF.